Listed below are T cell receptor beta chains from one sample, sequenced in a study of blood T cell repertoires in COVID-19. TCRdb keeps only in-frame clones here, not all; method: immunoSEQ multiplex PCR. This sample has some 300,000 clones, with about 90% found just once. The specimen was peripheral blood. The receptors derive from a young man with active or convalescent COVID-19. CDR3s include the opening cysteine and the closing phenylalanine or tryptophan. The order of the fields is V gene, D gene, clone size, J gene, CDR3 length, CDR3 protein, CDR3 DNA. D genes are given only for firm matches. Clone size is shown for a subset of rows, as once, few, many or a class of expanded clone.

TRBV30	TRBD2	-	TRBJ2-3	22	CAWSVAIGGLAGLGTSTDTQYF	TGTGCCTGGAGTGTAGCCATTGGGGGGCTAGCGGGTCTCGGGACCAGCACAGATACGCAGTATTTT
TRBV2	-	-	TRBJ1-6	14	CASSARDYNSPLHF	TGTGCCAGCAGTGCCAGGGATTATAATTCACCCCTCCACTTT
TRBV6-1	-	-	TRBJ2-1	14	CASSELELTNEQFF	TGTGCCAGCAGTGAACTGGAACTAACCAATGAGCAGTTCTTC
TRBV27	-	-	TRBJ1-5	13	CASSFMGQGPQHF	TGTGCCAGCAGTTTCATGGGGCAGGGACCCCAGCATTTT
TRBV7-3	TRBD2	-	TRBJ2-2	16	CASSPRTSGDTGELFF	TGTGCCAGCAGCCCACGGACTAGCGGGGACACCGGGGAGCTGTTTTTT
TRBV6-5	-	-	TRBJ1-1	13	CASRARGGTEAFF	TGTGCCAGCAGAGCGCGGGGGGGGACTGAAGCTTTCTTT
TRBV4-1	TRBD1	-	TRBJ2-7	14	CASSGGQGMYEQYF	TGCGCCAGCAGCGGGGGACAGGGGATGTACGAGCAGTACTTC
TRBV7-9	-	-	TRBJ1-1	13	CASSSQNGTEAFF	TGTGCCAGCAGCTCACAAAATGGCACTGAAGCTTTCTTT
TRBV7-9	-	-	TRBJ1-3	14	CASSLAGGGNTIYF	TGTGCCAGCAGCTTAGCAGGGGGAGGAAACACCATATATTTT
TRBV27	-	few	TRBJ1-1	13	CASSLEGDTEAFF	TGTGCCAGCAGTTTAGAGGGGGACACTGAAGCTTTCTTT
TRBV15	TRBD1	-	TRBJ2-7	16	CATSLTATTGRREQYF	TGTGCCACCAGCCTGACCGCCACGACAGGGCGGCGCGAGCAGTACTTC